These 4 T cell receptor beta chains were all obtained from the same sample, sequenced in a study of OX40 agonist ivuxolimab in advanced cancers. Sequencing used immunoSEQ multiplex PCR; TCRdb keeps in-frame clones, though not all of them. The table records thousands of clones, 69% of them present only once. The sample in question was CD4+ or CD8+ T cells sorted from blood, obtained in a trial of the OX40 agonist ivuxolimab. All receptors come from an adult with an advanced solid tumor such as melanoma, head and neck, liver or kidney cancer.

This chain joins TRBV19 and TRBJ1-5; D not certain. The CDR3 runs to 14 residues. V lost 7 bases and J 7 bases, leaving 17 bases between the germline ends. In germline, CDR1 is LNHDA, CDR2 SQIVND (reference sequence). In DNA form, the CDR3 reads TGTGCCAGTAACCTGCGGGCTCAGTGGCAGCCCCAGCATTTT. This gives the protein CASNLRAQWQPQHF.

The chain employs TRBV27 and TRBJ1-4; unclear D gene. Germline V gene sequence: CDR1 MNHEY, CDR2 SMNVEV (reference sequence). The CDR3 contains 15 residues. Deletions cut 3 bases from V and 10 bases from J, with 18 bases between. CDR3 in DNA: TGTGCCAGCAGTTTTTCCGTTGGGCCGGCGGGAAAACTGTTTTTT. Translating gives CASSFSVGPAGKLFF.

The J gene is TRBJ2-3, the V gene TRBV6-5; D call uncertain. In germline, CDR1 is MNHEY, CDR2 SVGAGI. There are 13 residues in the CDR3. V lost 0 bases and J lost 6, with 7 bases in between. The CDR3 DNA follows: TGTGCCAGCAGTTACTCGAGCGCGGATACGCAGTATTTT. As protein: CASSYSSADTQYF.

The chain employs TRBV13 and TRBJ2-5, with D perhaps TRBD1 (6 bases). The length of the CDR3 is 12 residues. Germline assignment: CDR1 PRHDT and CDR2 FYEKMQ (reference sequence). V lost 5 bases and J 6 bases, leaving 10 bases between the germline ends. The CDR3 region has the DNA TGTGCCAGCAGCCCACAGGGAAAGACCCAGTACTTC. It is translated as CASSPQGKTQYF. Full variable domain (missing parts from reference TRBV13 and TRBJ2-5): AAGVIQSPRHLIKEKRETATLKCYPIPRHDTVYWYQQGPGQDPQFLISFYEKMQSDKGSIPDRFSAQQFSDYHSELNMSSLELGDSALYFCASSPQGKTQYFGPGTRLLVL.